This T cell receptor (beta chain) was found in a study of CXCR3-negative and CXCR3-positive naive CD8 T cells. The wider study: Across all libraries, TRB reads numbered around 150 million, with about 1.5 +/- 0.3 million in each library. Broader study findings: A higher hydrophobicity marked the TRB CDR3s of CXCR3-positive naive cells versus CXCR3-negative naive cells.

Points on this clonotype: What it recognizes is unknown.

The germline gives CDR1 LNHNV, CDR2 YYDKDF (reference sequence). The CDR3 length is 19 residues. A CD45RO-CCR7+CD27+CD95- phenotype identified naive CD8+ T cells. 5' RACE that incorporated UMI labels was used to prepare the TRB cDNA libraries. TCRdb reprocessed the 5' RACE reads; each CDR3 protein has one entry and no DNA is given. The table lists approximately 89,000 distinct CDR3 sequences, with over 0.4% in the top ten. Material for sequencing was naive CXCR3+ CD8+ T cells from blood. The subset denotes: CD45RO-CCR7+CD27+CD95- naive CD8+ T cells expressing CXCR3 (TNR3+). The chain uses TRBV15 and TRBJ2-3; TCRdb designates TRBD2, a call that cannot be tested without DNA. The source is a human donor in good health. Some clones in this sample may be carry-over from other donors' samples. CDR3 residues: CATSRDLSLAGANTDTQYF.